This T cell receptor beta chain emerged from a study of T cell responses to AZD1222 COVID-19 vaccine. The table came from immunoSEQ multiplex PCR; TCRdb's copy has only in-frame clones and leaves some out. The table records some 150,000 clones, roughly 87% of them present only once. Turning to this clone: The target antigen is unknown.

General observations from the study: A reported finding is that nearly half of spike-specific TCRs target unmutated variant regions. After two AZD1222 doses, spike-specific TCR breadth and depth rose versus day 0. Only after the peak T cell response were repertoires sampled.

Sample: peripheral blood, taken 28 days after the second AZD1222 dose. This receptor was identified in an adult who received the AZD1222 COVID-19 vaccine.

The CDR3: CASSLAGGRASGELFF. In DNA form, the CDR3 reads TGTGCCAGCAGCTTAGCGGGCGGGAGGGCCTCCGGGGAGCTGTTTTTT. The genes are TRBV7-2 and TRBJ2-2, with 9 bases matching TRBD2. Per the germline V gene, CDR1 is SGHTA and CDR2 is FQGNSA. J gave up 6 bases and V 0 bases, and 5 bases lay outside the gene matches. The CDR3 loop spans 16 amino acids.